This T cell receptor beta chain was observed in a study of spatial heterogeneity in lung cancer. Turning to the study itself: In cases with available follow-up PBMC samples, these were sequenced at a median of roughly 24 months after resection. An average of more than ten raw reads was observed per unique TCR and UMI combination.

This CDR3 spans 13 amino acids. From germline, CDR1 is SGHNT and CDR2 YYREEE (reference sequence). With 0 bases removed from V and 3 bases from J, the gap between germline ends came to 7 bases. Broader study findings: Whereas they appeared in blood less at follow-up, ubiquitous expanded tumor TCRs appeared there more at resection.

TCR cDNA molecules each had a unique molecular identifier. TCRdb re-derived calls from the 5' RACE reads in MiXCR, one entry per CDR3 protein. Seen here are about 120,000 distinct CDR3 sequences, 9% to 15% observed once, and the top ten hold around 17%. Time point: blood at routine non-recurrence follow-up after resection. TCRs were sequenced from unsorted whole RNA of tumor, nontumor lung or PBMC. On this clonotype itself: Antigen specificity is unknown.

The origin of this receptor is a male donor with early-stage non-small cell lung cancer. The sample here was PBMCs, taken at follow-up. V is TRBV5-4 and J is TRBJ2-7; D gene uncertain. CDR3 DNA sequence: TGTGCCAGCAGCTTGGAGGCAGACTACGAGCAGTACTTC. This codes for CASSLEADYEQYF.